This passage covers 12 T cell receptor beta chains from one sample sequenced in a study of cytomegalovirus exposure and HLA in healthy donors. The PCR had 60 Vbeta and 13 Jbeta primers. Sequencing was performed with immunoSEQ multiplex PCR; in TCRdb, only in-frame clones are kept and a portion is missing. The repertoire includes approximately 190,000 clones, 82% of them detected once, and around 0.75% sits in the top ten. The sample taken for sequencing was PBMCs. These receptors all come from a woman aged 18-30 years in good health and CMV-seronegative.

The chain employs TRBV5-1 and TRBJ2-1; 9 nucleotides align to TRBD1. J gave up 9 bases and V 1 base, and 2 bases lay outside the gene matches. There are 13 residues in the CDR3. Germline CDR1 reads SGHRS; CDR2 reads YFSETQ. This CDR3 reads CASSLSDRGEQFF. In nucleotides, the CDR3 is TGCGCCAGCAGCTTGTCGGACAGGGGTGAGCAGTTCTTC.

This sequence joins TRBV10-3 and TRBJ2-3; 7 bases fit TRBD2. This CDR3 contains 13 residues. CDR1 is ENHRY and CDR2 is SYGVKD in the germline V gene. Trimming cost V 5 bases and J 1 base; bases outside gene matches: 0. CDR3 bases: TGTGCCATCAGTCGGGAGGGCACAGATACGCAGTATTTT. Its protein is CAISREGTDTQYF.

This clone showed up just once. The chain links TRBV14 to TRBJ2-7; D gene uncertain. This CDR3 is 13 amino acids long. Deletions cut 1 base from V and 7 bases from J, with 11 bases between. Looked up from germline, CDR1 is SGHDN and CDR2 is FVKESK. CDR3 loop: CASSQVGLSEQYF. The CDR3 DNA is TGTGCCAGCAGCCAAGTGGGCCTTTCAGAGCAGTACTTC.

The chain uses TRBV30 and TRBJ2-3; 13 bases align to TRBD2. The CDR3 totals 17 residues. Germline V gene lookup returns CDR1 GTSNPN and CDR2 SVGIG (reference sequence). Trimming removed 3 bases from V and 8 bases from J; junction bases left unmatched: 14. CDR3 bases: TGTGCCTGGAGCCCCGCCTTACTAGCGGGGGGGCTGGGTACGCAGTATTTT. Its translation: CAWSPALLAGGLGTQYF.

The CDR3 DNA reads TGTGCCAGCAGCGTAGGGAGCGGAAACACAGATACGCAGTATTTT. As protein: CASSVGSGNTDTQYF. The chain links TRBV9 to TRBJ2-3, with D maybe TRBD2 (5 bases). V dropped 0 bases and J dropped 2 bases, with 10 bases sitting between them. CDR3 length: 15 amino acids. Germline V gene data show CDR1 as SGDLS and CDR2 as YYNGEE.

The chain employs TRBV5-8 and TRBJ2-1; D is unclear. CDR1 is SGHTS and CDR2 is YDEGEE in the germline V gene. This CDR3 has 15 residues. The V and J ends lost 5 bases and 0 bases respectively, with 12 bases between them. The CDR3 DNA reads TGTGCCAGCAGTGGCGGTCCTAGCTCCTACAATGAGCAGTTCTTC. Its protein is CASSGGPSSYNEQFF.

This clone is a singleton in its sample. The chain joins TRBV20-1 to TRBJ1-2; no reliable D call. The length of the CDR3 is 10 residues. V was trimmed by 2 bases and J by 8 bases, leaving 6 bases between them. The germline CDR1 and CDR2 sequences are DFQATT and SNEGSKA (reference sequence). As DNA, the CDR3 is TGCAGTGCTAGACGCGAGGGCTACACCTTC. It yields the protein CSARREGYTF.

The V call is TRBV5-1, the J call TRBJ1-3; no firm D call. This CDR3 has 16 amino acids. CDR1 and CDR2 (germline): SGHRS, YFSETQ. Trimming took 3 bases from V and 0 from J, leaving 13 bases between them. The CDR3 DNA follows: TGCGCCAGCAGCTCCGGAGGTACCAACTCTGGAAACACCATATATTTT. It yields the protein CASSSGGTNSGNTIYF.

This clone was seen a handful of times. The V call is TRBV6-5, the J call TRBJ1-5; no firm D call. V lost 0 bases, J lost 4 bases, and 10 bases lay in between. The CDR3 runs to 15 residues. The V gene's germline CDR1 is MNHEY and CDR2 SVGAGI. The DNA for the CDR3 is TGTGCCAGCAGTTACTCGTTCAGGTCGAATCAGCCCCAGCATTTT. The encoded protein is CASSYSFRSNQPQHF.

This clone was counted a few times. The chain employs TRBV2 and TRBJ1-1; no firm D call. With 6 bases removed from V and 6 bases from J, the gap between germline ends came to 14 bases. Germline V gene lookup returns CDR1 SNHLY and CDR2 FYNNEI. The CDR3 sequence is 13 residues long. The CDR3 spells CASRPHGGAEAFF. In DNA form, the CDR3 reads TGTGCCAGCAGACCACACGGCGGTGCTGAAGCTTTCTTT.

The chain is built from TRBV28 and TRBJ2-5; D possibly corresponds to TRBD1 (6 bases). Germline CDR1 reads MDHEN; CDR2 reads SYDVKM. The CDR3 is 13 residues long. V shed 6 bases and J shed 4 bases, with 12 bases lying between them. CDR3 coding DNA: TGTGCCAGCAGGCTTACAGGGCCAGAGACCCAGTACTTC. Translated: CASRLTGPETQYF.

The chain combines TRBV29-1 with TRBJ2-7; TRBD2 aligns across 10 bases. J was trimmed by 7 bases and V by 5 bases; bases with no gene match: 2. The CDR3 has 11 residues. Germline V gene data show CDR1 as SQVTM and CDR2 as ANQGSEA. The CDR3 loop reads CSVSAGGEQYF. CDR3 in DNA: TGCAGCGTTTCAGCGGGAGGGGAGCAGTACTTC.